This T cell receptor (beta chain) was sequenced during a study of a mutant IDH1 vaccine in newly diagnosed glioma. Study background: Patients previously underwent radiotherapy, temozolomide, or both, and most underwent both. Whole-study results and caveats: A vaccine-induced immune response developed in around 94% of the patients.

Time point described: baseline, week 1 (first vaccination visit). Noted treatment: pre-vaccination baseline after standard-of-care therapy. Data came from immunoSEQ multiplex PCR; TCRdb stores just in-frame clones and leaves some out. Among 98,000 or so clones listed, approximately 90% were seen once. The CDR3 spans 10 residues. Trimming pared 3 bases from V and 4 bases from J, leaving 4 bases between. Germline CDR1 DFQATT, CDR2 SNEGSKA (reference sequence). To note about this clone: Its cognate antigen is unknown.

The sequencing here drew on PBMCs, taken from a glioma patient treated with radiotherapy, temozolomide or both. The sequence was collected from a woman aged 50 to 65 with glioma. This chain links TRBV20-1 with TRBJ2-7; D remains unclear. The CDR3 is CSASSYEQYF. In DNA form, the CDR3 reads TGCAGTGCTAGTAGTTACGAGCAGTACTTC.